A single sample is the source of the 24 T cell receptor beta chains below, sequenced in a study of cytomegalovirus exposure and HLA in healthy donors. The PCR used 60 Vbeta and 13 Jbeta primers. The data were produced by immunoSEQ multiplex PCR, yet TCRdb's version contains in-frame clones alone and is incomplete. This sample has over 70,000 clones, with under 90% found just once. The sample comprised PBMCs. These receptors came from a man aged 50 to 60 in good health and CMV-seropositive.

For this clone: With only one base between it and a far larger clone, this is likely a read error. The V call is TRBV5-4, the J call TRBJ2-4; 11 bases fit TRBD2. The germline V gene encodes CDR1 SGHNT and CDR2 YYREEE (reference sequence). The CDR3 is made up of 16 amino acids. The V segment lost 3 bases and the J segment 13 bases; nucleotides outside the gene matches: 15. The CDR3 DNA sequence: TGTGCCAGCAGCTCGGGGCGGGGACTAGCGGTCAATGAGCAGTACTTC. Residues: CASSSGRGLAVNEQYF.

The chain recombines TRBV5-1 with TRBJ2-2; 7 nucleotides match TRBD2. Looked up from germline, CDR1 is SGHRS and CDR2 is YFSETQ. Trimming removed 4 bases from V and 1 base from J; junction bases left unmatched: 7. The CDR3 has 16 amino acids. Written as DNA, the CDR3 is TGCGCCAGCAGCCAGTCTAGCGGCCTGAACACCGGGGAGCTGTTTTTT. Residues: CASSQSSGLNTGELFF. The full variable domain, completed using reference TRBV5-1 and TRBJ2-2, is KAGVTQTPRYLIKTRGQQVTLSCSPISGHRSVSWYQQTPGQGLQFLFEYFSETQRNKGNFPGRFSGRQFSNSRSEMNVSTLELGDSALYLCASSQSSGLNTGELFFGEGSRLTVL.

This clone has just a few counts. This rearrangement joins TRBV19 to TRBJ2-2; TRBD2 matches 8 bases. Germline trimming cut 6 bases from V and 8 bases from J; bases unmatched to any gene: 20. CDR1 is LNHDA and CDR2 is SQIVND in the germline V gene (reference sequence). The CDR3 runs to 18 residues. DNA for the CDR3: TGTGCCAGTAGCCCCAAGCATATATTGGTAGCGGGAACGGGGGAGCTGTTTTTT. It codes for CASSPKHILVAGTGELFF.

This rearrangement joins TRBV14 to TRBJ1-1; 11 bases match TRBD1. In germline, CDR1 is SGHDN, CDR2 FVKESK. CDR3 length: 16 amino acids. Trimming removed 2 bases from V and 5 bases from J; junction bases left unmatched: 7. The CDR3 loop is CASSQRPGQGGTEAFF. As DNA, the CDR3 is TGTGCCAGCAGCCAAAGACCGGGACAGGGGGGGACTGAAGCTTTCTTT.

The chain carries TRBV4-2 and TRBJ1-3; possibly TRBD1 for D (5 bases). This CDR3 is built from 17 residues. V lost 1 base and J 1 base, leaving 14 bases between the germline ends. The germline V gene encodes CDR1 LGHNA and CDR2 YNFKEQ. The chain's CDR3 is CASSQVGGEGSGNTIYF. The CDR3 region has the DNA TGTGCCAGCAGCCAAGTGGGAGGGGAGGGTTCTGGAAACACCATATATTTT.

Comment on this clone: The junction does not match germline at one end; this may be a read error. The genes are TRBV7-7 and TRBJ2-1; the D is unclear. Germline CDR1 is SSHAT and CDR2 is FNYEAQ (reference sequence). The CDR3 length is 15 residues. The CDR3 spells CASSREAGPYNEQFF. In nucleotides, the CDR3 is TGTGCTAGCAGCCGTGAGGCTGGCCCCTACAATGAGCAGTTCTTC. The entire variable domain, with the rest obtained from reference TRBV7-7 and TRBJ2-1, is as follows: GAGVSQSPRYKVTKRGQDVTLRCDPISSHATLYWYQQALGQGPEFLTYFNYEAQPDKSGLPSDRFSAERPEGSISTLTIQRTEQRDSAMYRCASSREAGPYNEQFFGPGTRLTVL.

This clone was counted between two and nine times. The chain has TRBV7-9 and TRBJ2-7; 11 positions agree with TRBD2. This CDR3 contains 17 residues. Trimming removed 4 bases from V and 5 bases from J; junction bases left unmatched: 13. Germline CDR1 is SEHNR and CDR2 is FQNEAQ (reference sequence). For the CDR3, the DNA is TGTGCCAGCAGCTCATTACCTTTACTAGCGGGAGTAGACGAGCAGTACTTC. It codes for CASSSLPLLAGVDEQYF.

A word on this clone: A junction boundary mismatches the germline segment, possibly from a read error. This chain joins TRBV5-1 and TRBJ2-4; D perhaps matches TRBD1 (6 bases). Germline loops: CDR1 SGHRS, CDR2 YFSETQ. The CDR3 length is 15 residues. DNA for the CDR3: TGCGCCAGCAGCTTGGGCAGGGGCAACGAAAACAGTCAGTACTTC. Encoded protein: CASSLGRGNENSQYF.

The chain carries TRBV28 and TRBJ2-7; D uncertain. CDR3 size: 14 residues. CDR1 and CDR2 from the germline V gene are MDHEN and SYDVKM. Trimming shortened V by 7 bases and J by 4 bases, and 17 bases separated the two germline ends. CDR3 DNA sequence: TGTGCCAGCATTTCCAGGTCCACAAGTTACGAGCAGTACTTC. Amino acid sequence: CASISRSTSYEQYF.

The chain combines TRBV29-1 with TRBJ1-3; 10 bases align to TRBD1. The CDR3 spans 14 residues. V was pared by 7 bases and J by 0 bases, with 3 bases of the junction left unmatched. Germline V gene sequence: CDR1 SQVTM, CDR2 ANQGSEA. In DNA, the CDR3 is TGCAGCGCCAGGACAGGGGGCTCTGGAAACACCATATATTTT. It translates to CSARTGGSGNTIYF.

The gene calls are TRBV18 and TRBJ1-5; D remains unclear. V was trimmed by 2 bases and J by 4 bases, leaving 9 bases between them. This CDR3 comprises 14 residues. CDR1 and CDR2 from the germline V gene are KGHSH and LQKENI. The DNA of the CDR3 is TGTGCCAGCTCACCAATTTTCTCTAATCAGCCCCAGCATTTT. Translating gives CASSPIFSNQPQHF.

The chain carries TRBV29-1 and TRBJ1-2; 8 bases are a match to TRBD1. V was clipped by 6 bases and J by 2 bases; unmatched bases: 8. From germline, CDR1 is SQVTM and CDR2 ANQGSEA. This CDR3 has 14 amino acids. The CDR3 here is CSVYAGQENYGYTF. The CDR3 DNA reads as TGCAGCGTGTACGCGGGACAGGAAAACTATGGCTACACCTTC. Combining the CDR3 with reference TRBV29-1 and TRBJ1-2 gives the whole variable domain SAVISQKPSRDICQRGTSLTIQCQVDSQVTMMFWYRQQPGQSLTLIATANQGSEATYESGFVIDKFPISRPNLTFSTLTVSNMSPEDSSIYLCSVYAGQENYGYTFGSGTRLTVV.

V gene TRBV7-9 combines with J gene TRBJ1-2, with 7 bases aligning to TRBD1. CDR1 SEHNR and CDR2 FQNEAQ come from the germline V gene (reference sequence). CDR3 length: 15 residues. Trimming took 4 bases from V and 4 from J; bases not matched to a gene: 9. CDR3 nucleotide sequence: TGTGCCAGCAGCTCTGCGACAGGGAGTCCCTATGGCTACACCTTC. It codes for CASSSATGSPYGYTF.

This rearrangement joins TRBV5-1 to TRBJ1-1; D is possibly TRBD1 (5 bases). Trimming stripped 1 base from V and 1 base from J, with 5 bases between. This CDR3 has 13 residues. Germline CDR1 reads SGHRS; CDR2 reads YFSETQ. CDR3 sequence reads: CASSLQGNTEAFF. CDR3 in DNA: TGCGCCAGCAGCTTGCAGGGGAACACTGAAGCTTTCTTT. The whole variable domain, filled in from reference TRBV5-1 and TRBJ1-1, reads KAGVTQTPRYLIKTRGQQVTLSCSPISGHRSVSWYQQTPGQGLQFLFEYFSETQRNKGNFPGRFSGRQFSNSRSEMNVSTLELGDSALYLCASSLQGNTEAFFGQGTRLTVV.

This clone was counted a single time. The V and J genes are TRBV14 and TRBJ2-1; 15 bases align to TRBD2. Germline V gene lookup returns CDR1 SGHDN and CDR2 FVKESK. The CDR3 sequence is 19 residues long. After removal of 3 bases from V and 2 bases from J, the junction contained 8 bases not matched to a gene. The CDR3 loop is CASSHRRGTSGRTYNEQFF. CDR3 bases: TGTGCCAGCAGCCATCGCCGCGGGACTAGCGGGAGGACCTACAATGAGCAGTTCTTC.

This clone was found once. V is TRBV11-2 and J is TRBJ2-7; TRBD1 might be the D (5 bases). CDR3 size: 13 residues. Deletions cut 3 bases from V and 6 bases from J, with 12 bases between. The germline V gene encodes CDR1 SGHAT and CDR2 FQNNGV. The CDR3 reads CASSFGRQREQYF. The CDR3 DNA is TGTGCCAGCAGCTTCGGTCGACAGCGCGAGCAGTACTTC.

V gene TRBV7-2 combines with J gene TRBJ2-2; tentative D call: TRBD2 (7 bases). CDR3 length: 16 amino acids. From germline, CDR1 is SGHTA and CDR2 FQGNSA. Trimming cost V 7 bases and J 1 base, with 16 bases left between them. As DNA, the CDR3 is TGTGCCAGCAAGGGGGGAGGGGGTTGGAACACCGGGGAGCTGTTTTTT. Encoded protein: CASKGGGGWNTGELFF.

The chain joins TRBV2 to TRBJ1-1, with D maybe TRBD1 (5 bases). The CDR3 loop spans 11 amino acids. V dropped 5 bases and J dropped 9 bases, with 10 bases sitting between them. The germline V gene has CDR1 SNHLY and CDR2 FYNNEI. CDR3 protein: CASSRGGKAFF. The CDR3 DNA sequence: TGTGCCAGCAGTAGGGGAGGGAAAGCTTTCTTT.

The chain links TRBV6-5 to TRBJ1-5, with 9 bases aligning to TRBD1. This CDR3 comprises 15 residues. Trimming removed 6 bases from V and 7 bases from J; junction bases left unmatched: 10. In germline, CDR1 is MNHEY, CDR2 SVGAGI. CDR3 amino acids: CASRPGQGSQQPQHF. The CDR3, as DNA: TGTGCCAGCAGGCCGGGACAGGGATCCCAACAGCCCCAGCATTTT.

This clone was observed a single time. V is TRBV7-2 and J is TRBJ2-1, with TRBD2 identical over 8 bases. The trim removed 1 base at V and 3 bases at J, leaving 11 bases unmatched. This CDR3 comprises 18 residues. Germline V gene sequence: CDR1 SGHTA, CDR2 FQGNSA. The CDR3 loop reads CASSLVLLTSGRYNEQFF. DNA of the CDR3: TGTGCCAGCAGCTTAGTACTATTAACTAGCGGCCGCTACAATGAGCAGTTCTTC.

The chain uses TRBV19 and TRBJ1-1, with a possible D match to TRBD1 (6 bases). CDR1 is LNHDA and CDR2 is SQIVND in the germline V gene (reference sequence). The V end lost 5 bases, the J end lost 1 base, and 11 bases lay between the germline ends. The CDR3 sequence is 14 residues long. The CDR3 is CASSSGTPNTEAFF. DNA for the CDR3: TGTGCCAGTAGTTCCGGGACACCGAACACTGAAGCTTTCTTT.

This chain connects TRBV21-1 to TRBJ1-3; TRBD1, the table's D call, was not compared with the DNA. TRBV21-1 is recorded as a pseudogene. CDR3 length: 19 residues. The CDR3 sequence is CASSNSDSSGPNSGNTIYF. In DNA form, the CDR3 reads TGTGCCAGCAGCAACTCGGACAGTTCCGGGCCTAATTCTGGAAACACCATATATTTT.

The chain couples TRBV5-4 to TRBJ2-3; 14 bases fit TRBD2. V was pared by 4 bases and J by 4 bases, with 11 bases of the junction left unmatched. CDR1 SGHNT and CDR2 YYREEE come from the germline V gene (reference sequence). CDR3 length: 18 amino acids. DNA for the CDR3: TGTGCCAGCAGCCCCCCGGGACTAGCGGGAGTTGGGCCAGATACGCAGTATTTT. It encodes CASSPPGLAGVGPDTQYF.

The chain is built from TRBV7-9 and TRBJ1-2; D perhaps matches TRBD1 (5 bases). In germline, CDR1 is SEHNR, CDR2 FQNEAQ (reference sequence). The CDR3 consists of 14 residues. Between the trimmed V and J ends, which lost 1 base and 4 bases, there was a span of 10 bases. The CDR3 nucleotides read TGTGCCAGCAGCTTAGGGTCCCAGGGCTATGGCTACACCTTC. This translates into CASSLGSQGYGYTF.